This T cell receptor (beta chain) was profiled in a study of OX40 agonist ivuxolimab in advanced cancers. CDR1 and CDR2 from the germline V gene are MNHEY and SVGAGI. The length of the CDR3 is 14 residues. The V gene lost 6 bases and the J gene lost 4 bases, with 15 bases spanning the gap. Profiled with immunoSEQ multiplex PCR; TCRdb holds only in-frame clones, not every one. Of 35,000 or so clones in the sample, around 82% are singletons; the top ten hold around 2%. Samples were taken at baseline and on day 1 of cycles 4 and 7. Sequenced here: CD4+ or CD8+ T cells sorted from blood, sampled in a trial of the OX40 agonist ivuxolimab. This chain connects TRBV6-5 to TRBJ1-2; tentative D call: TRBD1 (5 bases). The sequence was obtained from an adult with an advanced solid tumor such as melanoma, head and neck, liver or kidney cancer. The CDR3 sequence is CASRRDAGPYGYTF. As DNA, the CDR3 is TGTGCCAGCAGACGGGACGCCGGACCCTATGGCTACACCTTC.